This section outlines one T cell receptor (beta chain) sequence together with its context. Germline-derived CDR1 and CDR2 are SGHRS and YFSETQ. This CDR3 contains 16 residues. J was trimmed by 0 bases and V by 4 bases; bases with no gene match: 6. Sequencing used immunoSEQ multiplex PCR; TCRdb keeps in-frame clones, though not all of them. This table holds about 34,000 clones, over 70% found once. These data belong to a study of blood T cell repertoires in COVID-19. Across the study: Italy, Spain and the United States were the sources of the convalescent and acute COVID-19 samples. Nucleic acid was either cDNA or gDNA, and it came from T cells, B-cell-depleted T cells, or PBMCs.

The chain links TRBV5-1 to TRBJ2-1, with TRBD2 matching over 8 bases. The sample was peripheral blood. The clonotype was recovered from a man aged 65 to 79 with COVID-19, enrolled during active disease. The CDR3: CASSALAASSYNEQFF. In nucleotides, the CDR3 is TGCGCCAGCAGCGCACTAGCGGCGAGCTCCTACAATGAGCAGTTCTTC.